The 30 T cell receptor beta chains reported below all come from one sample, sequenced in a study of blood T cell repertoires in COVID-19. Only in-frame clones appear in the TCRdb table, and some are missing; sequencing was by immunoSEQ multiplex PCR. The repertoire has roughly 300,000 clones, 86% of them found once; the top ten carry 1.5% to 2%. Source material: peripheral blood. These receptor sequences come from a woman aged 45-59 years with acute or convalescent COVID-19.

The chain combines TRBV28 with TRBJ2-5; D not certain. CDR3 length: 11 amino acids. The germline V gene encodes CDR1 MDHEN and CDR2 SYDVKM. V was clipped by 6 bases and J by 2 bases, with 4 bases between them. CDR3: CASRIQETQYF. CDR3 coding DNA: TGTGCCAGCAGAATACAAGAGACCCAGTACTTC.

The chain joins TRBV3-1 (or the pseudogene TRBV3-2) to TRBJ1-1; weak D call: TRBD1 (5 bases). Germline CDR1 and CDR2: LGHDT and YNNKEL (reference sequence). Trimming stripped 1 base from V and 4 bases from J, with 10 bases between. This CDR3 is 14 amino acids long. CDR3 protein: CASSQVVGGTEAFF. The CDR3 DNA follows: TGTGCCAGCAGCCAAGTTGTGGGGGGCACTGAAGCTTTCTTT.

The CDR3 region is CASSSDRWEETQYF. In DNA form, the CDR3 reads TGTGCCAGTAGTAGTGACAGGTGGGAGGAGACCCAGTACTTC. The chain combines TRBV19 with TRBJ2-5, with D perhaps TRBD1 (6 bases). The CDR3 covers 14 residues. Germline lookup yields CDR1 LNHDA and CDR2 SQIVND (reference sequence). V lost 4 bases and J lost 5, with 14 bases in between. Full variable domain (remainder filled in from reference TRBV19 and TRBJ2-5): DGGITQSPKYLFRKEGQNVTLSCEQNLNHDAMYWYRQDPGQGLRLIYYSQIVNDFQKGDIAEGYSVSREKKESFPLTVTSAQKNPTAFYLCASSSDRWEETQYFGPGTRLLVL.

The V call is TRBV4-1, the J call TRBJ2-7; possible D gene TRBD1, 6 bases. Germline CDR1 reads MGHRA; CDR2 reads YSYEKL. The V end lost 1 base, the J end lost 0 bases, and 10 bases lay between the germline ends. This CDR3 region has 15 residues. The CDR3 loop reads CASSQVEDSSYEQYF. CDR3 coding DNA: TGCGCCAGCAGCCAAGTGGAGGACAGCTCCTACGAGCAGTACTTC.

Details on this clone: Other DNA sequences within the sample encode an identical CDR3. The chain uses TRBV7-9 and TRBJ1-4, with 8 nucleotides matching TRBD1. Germline assignment: CDR1 SEHNR and CDR2 FQNEAQ (reference sequence). The CDR3 runs 14 residues. Trimming at V came to 4 bases and at J to 5 bases, leaving 3 bases not matched to a gene. CDR3: CASSSGTGNEKLFF. Written as DNA, the CDR3 is TGTGCCAGCAGCTCCGGGACAGGCAATGAAAAACTGTTTTTT. Full variable domain (remainder filled in from reference TRBV7-9 and TRBJ1-4): DTGVSQNPRHKITKRGQNVTFRCDPISEHNRLYWYRQTLGQGPEFLTYFQNEAQLEKSRLLSDRFSAERPKGSFSTLEIQRTEQGDSAMYLCASSSGTGNEKLFFGSGTQLSVL.

This clone appeared once. CDR3 in DNA: TGTGCCAGCAGCTCCCCGGGACAGGACAACCATGAGCAGTTCTTC. This encodes CASSSPGQDNHEQFF. V and J are TRBV7-3 and TRBJ2-1, with 8 bases matching TRBD1. J gave up 8 bases and V 4 bases, and 10 bases lay outside the gene matches. This CDR3 has 15 amino acids. The germline gives CDR1 SGHTA, CDR2 FQGTGA.

The chain carries TRBV27 and TRBJ2-7; D is unresolved. The CDR3 is made up of 12 amino acids. Per germline, CDR1 MNHEY and CDR2 SMNVEV (reference sequence). The V gene lost 3 bases and the J gene lost 6 bases, with 9 bases spanning the gap. Here the CDR3 DNA reads TGTGCCAGCAGTTTCGCGGATGGCGAGCAGTACTTC. Protein: CASSFADGEQYF.

This clone was seen more than once but under ten times. V usage is TRBV7-9 and J usage is TRBJ2-1; tentatively, D is TRBD2 (5 bases). The CDR3 runs to 15 residues. Trimming stripped 5 bases from V and 0 bases from J, with 11 bases between. The germline gives CDR1 SEHNR, CDR2 FQNEAQ (reference sequence). The CDR3: CASSTSFGSYNEQFF. In DNA, the CDR3 is TGTGCCAGCAGCACTAGTTTCGGCTCCTACAATGAGCAGTTCTTC.

This rearrangement joins TRBV24-1 to TRBJ1-5, with a possible D match to TRBD1 (5 bases). Germline V CDR1 and CDR2: KGHDR, SFDVKD. The CDR3 covers 15 residues. V was cut by 11 bases and J by 0 bases, with 16 bases left in between. CDR3 amino acids: CAMGLAGLSNQPQHF. CDR3 DNA: TGTGCCATGGGGCTCGCGGGACTTAGCAATCAGCCCCAGCATTTT.

CDR3 DNA sequence: TGCGCCAGCAGCTTGGAAACAGGGCAATACACTGAAGCTTTCTTT. Its protein product is CASSLETGQYTEAFF. The chain has TRBV5-1 and TRBJ1-1; D possibly corresponds to TRBD1 (6 bases). Germline V gene data show CDR1 as SGHRS and CDR2 as YFSETQ. The CDR3 runs 15 residues. The V gene lost 0 bases and the J gene lost 3 bases, with 12 bases spanning the gap.

The chain carries TRBV9 and TRBJ2-1, with D unresolved. The CDR3 has 15 residues. Per the germline V gene, CDR1 is SGDLS and CDR2 is YYNGEE. The V gene lost 7 bases and the J gene lost 7 bases, with 21 bases spanning the gap. For the CDR3, the DNA is TGTGCCAGCCCGAAGAGATCGGTCGGTTGTAATGAGCAGTTCTTC. Translation: CASPKRSVGCNEQFF.

This chain links TRBV7-2 with TRBJ2-7, with D perhaps TRBD2 (6 bases). This CDR3 comprises 15 residues. Trimming took 1 base from V and 0 from J, leaving 10 bases between them. Per germline, CDR1 SGHTA and CDR2 FQGNSA. Here the CDR3 reads CASSLGAGLSYEQYF. CDR3 in DNA: TGTGCCAGCAGCTTAGGAGCGGGCCTCTCCTACGAGCAGTACTTC.

The chain employs TRBV7-3 and TRBJ2-3, with 10 bases aligning to TRBD2. CDR1 is SGHTA and CDR2 is FQGTGA in the germline V gene. The CDR3 runs to 15 residues. The junction had 4 bases not matched to a gene; V was cut back by 3 bases and J by 4 bases. CDR3 in amino acids: CASSFLAGVSDTQYF. The DNA for the CDR3 is TGTGCCAGCAGCTTCCTAGCGGGAGTTTCAGATACGCAGTATTTT. The entire variable domain, with the rest obtained from reference TRBV7-3 and TRBJ2-3, is as follows: GAGVSQTPSNKVTEKGKYVELRCDPISGHTALYWYRQSLGQGPEFLIYFQGTGAADDSGLPNDRFFAVRPEGSVSTLKIQRTERGDSAVYLCASSFLAGVSDTQYFGPGTRLTVL.

CDR3 residues: CASSLEGTIQGLGAFF. For the CDR3, the DNA is TGCGCCAGCAGCTTGGAGGGGACAATTCAGGGGTTAGGCGCTTTCTTT. V usage is TRBV5-1 and J usage is TRBJ1-1, with TRBD1 as a possible D gene (6 bases). This CDR3 is built from 16 residues. CDR1 SGHRS and CDR2 YFSETQ come from the germline V gene. Trimming removed 0 bases at V and 11 bases at J, with 23 bases between. Drawing the rest from reference TRBV5-1 and TRBJ1-1, the complete variable domain is KAGVTQTPRYLIKTRGQQVTLSCSPISGHRSVSWYQQTPGQGLQFLFEYFSETQRNKGNFPGRFSGRQFSNSRSEMNVSTLELGDSALYLCASSLEGTIQGLGAFFGQGTRLTVV.

The chain is built from TRBV28 and TRBJ2-5, with D tentatively TRBD2 (5 bases). Germline V gives CDR1 MDHEN, CDR2 SYDVKM. The CDR3 is made up of 14 amino acids. Trimming left V 4 bases short and J 9 bases short, with 18 bases between. The chain's CDR3 is CASSYGLEPWPQYF. For the CDR3, the DNA is TGTGCCAGCAGTTACGGACTGGAGCCGTGGCCCCAGTACTTC.

This chain connects TRBV5-6 to TRBJ1-6; D remains unclear. Germline CDR1 reads SGHDT; CDR2 reads YYEEEE. Trimming stripped 2 bases from V and 7 bases from J, with 7 bases between. The CDR3 has 13 residues. The CDR3 DNA reads TGTGCCAGCAGCTTCTCTATGAATTCACCCCTCCACTTT. This translates into CASSFSMNSPLHF.

The V and J genes are TRBV21-1 and TRBJ2-5; TRBD1 is the table's D call and was not checked against the DNA. TRBV21-1 is a pseudogene locus. The CDR3 is made up of 16 amino acids. The CDR3 DNA reads as TGTGCCAGCAGCAAAGTGGTACAGGGGGCTTGGGAGACCCAGTACTTC. Translation: CASSKVVQGAWETQYF.

This clone appeared once. CDR3 loop: CASSIQNTEAFF. DNA of the CDR3: TGTGCCAGTAGTATACAGAACACTGAAGCTTTCTTT. The chain is built from TRBV19 and TRBJ1-1; D is unresolved. The CDR3 covers 12 residues. Trimming cost V 2 bases and J 1 base, with 2 bases left between them. CDR1 and CDR2 from the germline V gene are LNHDA and SQIVND (reference sequence).

This clone is a singleton in its sample. The V call is TRBV20-1, the J call TRBJ1-5; tentatively, D is TRBD1 (6 bases). The CDR3 is made up of 15 amino acids. Looked up from germline, CDR1 is DFQATT and CDR2 is SNEGSKA (reference sequence). The V end was cut by 3 bases, the J end by 0 bases, with 12 bases between. CDR3 residues: CSASRGAASNQPQHF. The CDR3 nucleotides read TGCAGTGCTAGTCGGGGGGCAGCTAGCAATCAGCCCCAGCATTTT.

The chain couples TRBV28 to TRBJ2-7; 10 bases are shared with TRBD2. The CDR3 sequence is 15 residues long. V lost 4 bases and J lost 2; bases outside the gene matches: 5. The germline V gene has CDR1 MDHEN and CDR2 SYDVKM. Here the CDR3 reads CASSSIAGGTYEQYF. CDR3 DNA: TGTGCCAGCAGTTCCATAGCGGGAGGTACCTACGAGCAGTACTTC. Supplemented by reference TRBV28 and TRBJ2-7, the full variable domain reads DVKVTQSSRYLVKRTGEKVFLECVQDMDHENMFWYRQDPGLGLRLIYFSYDVKMKEKGDIPEGYSVSREKKERFSLILESASTNQTSMYLCASSSIAGGTYEQYFGPGTRLTVT.

The chain uses TRBV5-6 and TRBJ2-7; TRBD2 matches 10 bases. V was pared by 0 bases and J by 4 bases, with 7 bases of the junction left unmatched. From germline, CDR1 is SGHDT and CDR2 YYEEEE. The CDR3 runs 16 residues. CDR3 DNA: TGTGCCAGCAGCTTGGCGGGGCTAGCGGGAGATTACGAGCAGTACTTC. Protein sequence: CASSLAGLAGDYEQYF.

This clone has just one count. This chain connects TRBV7-2 to TRBJ2-1, with D tentatively TRBD2 (6 bases). The CDR3 is 17 amino acids. V was cut by 3 bases and J by 0 bases, with 15 bases left in between. Germline V gives CDR1 SGHTA, CDR2 FQGNSA. The CDR3 bases are TGTGCCAGCAGCTTTCGGGACTCTTTGAACTCCTACAATGAGCAGTTCTTC. Translating gives CASSFRDSLNSYNEQFF.

The chain uses TRBV5-1 and TRBJ1-4, with D unresolved. V dropped 0 bases and J dropped 5 bases, with 5 bases sitting between them. Germline V lookup: CDR1 SGHRS, CDR2 YFSETQ. The CDR3 is 13 residues long. The CDR3 loop is CASSLAVNEKLFF. In nucleotides, the CDR3 is TGCGCCAGCAGCTTGGCGGTGAATGAAAAACTGTTTTTT.

This chain connects TRBV20-1 to TRBJ2-5; D remains unclear. The germline V and J ends were trimmed by 6 bases and 5 bases, with 4 bases remaining between them. The CDR3 totals 9 residues. From germline, CDR1 is DFQATT and CDR2 SNEGSKA (reference sequence). The CDR3 loop is CSASETQYF. The CDR3 bases are TGCAGTGCATCGGAGACCCAGTACTTC.

CDR3: CATSESDRVHQPQHF. In DNA, the CDR3 is TGTGCCACCAGTGAGTCCGACAGGGTTCATCAGCCCCAGCATTTT. V and J are TRBV24-1 and TRBJ1-5, with TRBD1 identical over 7 bases. There are 15 residues in the CDR3. After removal of 4 bases from V and 5 bases from J, the junction contained 7 bases not matched to a gene. CDR1 KGHDR and CDR2 SFDVKD come from the germline V gene.

The gene calls are TRBV18 and TRBJ2-1; 9 bases are shared with TRBD2. Germline loops: CDR1 KGHSH, CDR2 LQKENI. Trimming removed 0 bases from V and 4 bases from J; junction bases left unmatched: 4. CDR3 length: 16 amino acids. The CDR3, as DNA: TGTGCCAGCTCACCACCGGCGGGAGGGAAATACAATGAGCAGTTCTTC. The encoded protein is CASSPPAGGKYNEQFF.

The chain couples TRBV19 to TRBJ2-3, with TRBD1 matching over 12 bases. Germline V CDR1 and CDR2: LNHDA, SQIVND (reference sequence). The CDR3 runs 20 residues. J lost 4 bases, V lost 5 bases, and 19 bases had no gene match. CDR3 protein: CASSPWDRGLFAGEADTQYF. Written as DNA, the CDR3 is TGTGCCAGTAGTCCGTGGGACAGGGGGCTTTTTGCGGGAGAGGCAGATACGCAGTATTTT. Filled out from reference TRBV19 and TRBJ2-3, the complete variable domain reads DGGITQSPKYLFRKEGQNVTLSCEQNLNHDAMYWYRQDPGQGLRLIYYSQIVNDFQKGDIAEGYSVSREKKESFPLTVTSAQKNPTAFYLCASSPWDRGLFAGEADTQYFGPGTRLTVL.

The rearrangement links TRBV10-3 to TRBJ1-2; tentative D call: TRBD1 (6 bases). The CDR3 spans 15 residues. V lost 4 bases, J lost 3 bases, and 15 bases lay in between. CDR1 and CDR2 from the germline V gene are ENHRY and SYGVKD. In DNA form, the CDR3 reads TGTGCCATCAGTGCGGGCCGCAGGGGTGACTATGGCTACACCTTC. Translating gives CAISAGRRGDYGYTF.

This clone has just a few counts. This chain joins TRBV27 and TRBJ1-6, with D unresolved. V was clipped by 3 bases and J by 6 bases, with 9 bases between them. Germline V gene lookup returns CDR1 MNHEY and CDR2 SMNVEV (reference sequence). The CDR3 length is 14 residues. The DNA of the CDR3 is TGTGCCAGCAGTTTGTCGTCACTTAATTCACCCCTCCACTTT. Translating it yields CASSLSSLNSPLHF.

Points on this clone: Other DNA sequences from this sample encode an identical CDR3 as well. The chain employs TRBV5-1 and TRBJ1-5; TRBD1 aligns across 7 bases. The J segment lost 4 bases and the V segment lost 0 bases, leaving 4 bases of the junction unmatched. The length of the CDR3 is 15 residues. The V gene's germline CDR1 is SGHRS and CDR2 YFSETQ. CDR3 sequence: CASSLGQGGNQPQHF. Here the CDR3 DNA reads TGCGCCAGCAGCTTGGGACAGGGCGGTAATCAGCCCCAGCATTTT.